Below, 14 T cell receptor beta chains from the same sample are listed, as sequenced in a study of T-cell reconstitution after alpha-beta-depleted transplantation in children. Construction of the TCRbeta library involved unique molecular identifiers. TCRdb processed the PCR reads anew with MiXCR; each CDR3 protein has one entry. This repertoire shows fewer than 550,000 distinct CDR3 sequences, 15% to 20% found once; its top ten account for roughly 29%. Material: PBMCs, mostly from graft donor cells, obtained 360 days after TCRalphabeta/CD19-depleted stem cell transplant. The receptors shown here come from a boy less than two years old who had a stem cell transplant for Wiskott-Aldrich syndrome, so the T cells may come from the graft donor.

There are a few counts of this clonotype. The rearrangement links TRBV13 to TRBJ2-7; D remains unclear. Germline lookup yields CDR1 PRHDT and CDR2 FYEKMQ (reference sequence). The CDR3 has 13 residues. With 3 bases removed from V and 0 bases from J, the gap between germline ends came to 6 bases. Written as DNA, the CDR3 is TGTGCCAGCAGCTTTTACAGCTCCTACGAGCAGTACTTC. Amino acids: CASSFYSSYEQYF.

The genes are TRBV20-1 and TRBJ2-6; D is unclear. CDR3 size: 14 residues. CDR1 and CDR2 from the germline V gene are DFQATT and SNEGSKA (reference sequence). The V end was cut by 3 bases, the J end by 0 bases, with 6 bases between. CDR3 in DNA: TGCAGTGCTAGGTACCCCTCTGGGGCCAACGTCCTGACTTTC. It encodes CSARYPSGANVLTF.

This clonotype has only a few counts. The chain recombines TRBV2 with TRBJ1-3, with 7 bases matching TRBD1. V dropped 7 bases and J dropped 4; count of bases not matched to a gene: 4. This CDR3 contains 13 residues. Germline V gene data show CDR1 as SNHLY and CDR2 as FYNNEI. As DNA, the CDR3 is TGTGCCAGCAAGGGGACAGAAGGAAACACCATATATTTT. Encoded protein: CASKGTEGNTIYF.

Comments on this clonotype: This could be a read error, since a much larger clone is one nucleotide away. The gene calls are TRBV11-2 and TRBJ2-3; D gene ambiguous. The germline V gene encodes CDR1 SGHAT and CDR2 FQNNGV. The V and J ends lost 0 bases and 2 bases respectively, with 3 bases between them. CDR3 length: 13 amino acids. The CDR3 bases are TGTGCCAGCAGCTTAGACGACACAGATACGCAGTATTTT. Its translation is CASSLDDTDTQYF.

The chain joins TRBV4-1 to TRBJ1-5; 7 bases line up with TRBD1. Germline V lookup: CDR1 MGHRA, CDR2 YSYEKL. Losses at the gene ends were 4 bases for V and 0 bases for J; bases not matched to a gene: 6. The CDR3 is 16 residues long. CDR3 in amino acids: CASSPGTDRSNQPQHF. In DNA, the CDR3 is TGCGCCAGCAGCCCGGGGACAGACCGTAGCAATCAGCCCCAGCATTTT.

This clonotype was found a few times. The V and J genes are TRBV27 and TRBJ2-7, with 8 bases identical to TRBD2. This CDR3 comprises 15 residues. CDR1 is MNHEY, CDR2 SMNVEV, per germline (reference sequence). The junction had 7 bases not matched to a gene; V was cut back by 0 bases and J by 6 bases. The CDR3 bases are TGTGCCAGCAGTTTATCAGGCGGGAGGAAAGGCGAGCAGTACTTC. Amino acid sequence: CASSLSGGRKGEQYF.

This clonotype was counted only a few times. This chain joins TRBV12-3 or TRBV12-4 and TRBJ2-3; D unclear. The CDR3 spans 13 residues. Trimming pared 6 bases from V and 2 bases from J, leaving 9 bases between. CDR3 DNA sequence: TGTGCCAGCAGCCCCTGGGACACAGATACGCAGTATTTT. Translating it yields CASSPWDTDTQYF.

V and J are TRBV20-1 and TRBJ2-5; 7 positions match TRBD2. The CDR3 totals 17 residues. After removal of 0 bases from V and 1 base from J, the junction contained 11 bases not matched to a gene. CDR1 and CDR2 (germline): DFQATT, SNEGSKA (reference sequence). The DNA for the CDR3 is TGCAGTGCTAGAGATAGGGGCCGCGCGGGAGTCCAAGAGACCCAGTACTTC. As protein: CSARDRGRAGVQETQYF.

The chain recombines TRBV25-1 with TRBJ2-1; D could derive from TRBD1 or TRBD2 (5 bases each). This CDR3 has 11 residues. The V gene's germline CDR1 is MGHDK and CDR2 SYGVNS. Trimming took 4 bases from V and 8 from J, leaving 6 bases between them. Here the CDR3 DNA reads TGTGCCAGCAGTGGAGGGGATGAGCAGTTCTTC. It specifies CASSGGDEQFF.

The genes are TRBV6-2 or TRBV6-3 and TRBJ2-1; tentatively, D is TRBD1 (6 bases). The V gene lost 7 bases and the J gene lost 7 bases, with 17 bases spanning the gap. Germline V gives CDR1 MNHEY, CDR2 SVGEGT. The CDR3 extends over 14 amino acids. The CDR3 DNA reads as TGTGCCAGCACATGGCAGGGGCCGAAGAATGAGCAGTTCTTC. It translates to CASTWQGPKNEQFF.

This clonotype was picked up a small number of times. V and J are TRBV13 and TRBJ2-1; 11 bases fit TRBD2. Trimming took 5 bases from V and 1 from J; bases not matched to a gene: 4. Germline CDR1 is PRHDT and CDR2 is FYEKMQ (reference sequence). The CDR3 is 16 amino acids. The CDR3, as DNA: TGTGCCAGCAGCCCGGGACTAGCGGATTCCTACAATGAGCAGTTCTTC. It is translated as CASSPGLADSYNEQFF.

This clonotype was detected only a few times. This chain uses TRBV10-1 with TRBJ2-3, with D uncertain. CDR3 size: 13 residues. Germline CDR1 and CDR2: WNHNN and SYGVQD (reference sequence). With 2 bases removed from V and 3 bases from J, the gap between germline ends came to 6 bases. Here the CDR3 DNA reads TGCGCCAGCAGTGAGAGCACAACAGATACGCAGTATTTT. This encodes CASSESTTDTQYF.

This clonotype was observed a handful of times. The chain carries TRBV12-3 or TRBV12-4 and TRBJ1-5; D possibly corresponds to TRBD1 (5 bases). The length of the CDR3 is 14 residues. Trimming stripped 4 bases from V and 4 bases from J, with 11 bases between. The CDR3 DNA reads TGTGCCAGCAGTTCCAGGGTCCTTAATCAGCCCCAGCATTTT. It specifies CASSSRVLNQPQHF.

This clonotype was seen a handful of times. The CDR3 DNA follows: TGTGCCAGCAGTCCCCCCCTAGCGGGGGCCCCCAATGAGCAGTTCTTC. The encoded protein is CASSPPLAGAPNEQFF. The rearrangement joins TRBV12-3 or TRBV12-4 to TRBJ2-1, with 10 positions matching TRBD2. V lost 5 bases and J lost 6; bases outside the gene matches: 10. This CDR3 is built from 16 residues.